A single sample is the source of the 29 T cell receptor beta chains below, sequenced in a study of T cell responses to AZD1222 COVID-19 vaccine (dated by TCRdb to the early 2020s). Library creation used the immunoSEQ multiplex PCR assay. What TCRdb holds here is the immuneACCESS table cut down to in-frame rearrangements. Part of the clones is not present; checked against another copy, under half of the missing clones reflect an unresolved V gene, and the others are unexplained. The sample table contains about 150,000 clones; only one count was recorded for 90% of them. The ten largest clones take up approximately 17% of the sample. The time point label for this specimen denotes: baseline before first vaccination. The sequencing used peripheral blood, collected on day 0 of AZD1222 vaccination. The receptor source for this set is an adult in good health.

The DNA for the CDR3 is TGTGCCAGCAGCTTAAAGGGACACCACTCCTACGAGCAGTACTTC. It translates to CASSLKGHHSYEQYF. The chain employs TRBV7-2 and TRBJ2-7; weak D call: TRBD1 (6 bases). V was shortened by 2 bases and J by 0 bases, with 11 bases between the two germline ends. Germline values: CDR1 SGHTA, CDR2 FQGNSA. The CDR3 is 15 amino acids.

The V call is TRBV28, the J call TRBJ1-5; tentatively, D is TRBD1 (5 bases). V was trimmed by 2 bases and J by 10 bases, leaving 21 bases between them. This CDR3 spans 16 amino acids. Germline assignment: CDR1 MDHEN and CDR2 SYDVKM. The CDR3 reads CASSLGGGGSRDPQHF. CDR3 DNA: TGTGCCAGCAGTTTAGGGGGAGGCGGATCTAGGGACCCCCAGCATTTT. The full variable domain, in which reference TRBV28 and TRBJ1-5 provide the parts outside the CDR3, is DVKVTQSSRYLVKRTGEKVFLECVQDMDHENMFWYRQDPGLGLRLIYFSYDVKMKEKGDIPEGYSVSREKKERFSLILESASTNQTSMYLCASSLGGGGSRDPQHFGDGTRLSIL.

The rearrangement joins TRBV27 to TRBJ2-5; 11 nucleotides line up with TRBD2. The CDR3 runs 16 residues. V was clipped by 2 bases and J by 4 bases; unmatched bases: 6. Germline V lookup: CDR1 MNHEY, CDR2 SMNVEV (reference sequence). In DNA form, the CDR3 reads TGTGCCAGCAGTTTAATAGCGGGGGGGCGGAGAGAGACCCAGTACTTC. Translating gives CASSLIAGGRRETQYF.

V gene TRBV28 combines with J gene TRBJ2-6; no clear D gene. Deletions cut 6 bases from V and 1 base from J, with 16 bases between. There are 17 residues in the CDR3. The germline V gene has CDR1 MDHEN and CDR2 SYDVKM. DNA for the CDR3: TGTGCCAGCAGGAATCATGCCGAGTGGTCTGGGGCCAACGTCCTGACTTTC. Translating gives CASRNHAEWSGANVLTF.

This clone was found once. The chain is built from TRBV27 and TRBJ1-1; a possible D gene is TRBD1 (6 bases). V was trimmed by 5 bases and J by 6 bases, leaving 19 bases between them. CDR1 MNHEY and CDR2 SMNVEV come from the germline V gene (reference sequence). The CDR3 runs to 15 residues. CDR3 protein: CASSPRRGGVPEAFF. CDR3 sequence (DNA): TGTGCCAGCAGTCCACGCCGAGGGGGGGTTCCTGAAGCTTTCTTT.

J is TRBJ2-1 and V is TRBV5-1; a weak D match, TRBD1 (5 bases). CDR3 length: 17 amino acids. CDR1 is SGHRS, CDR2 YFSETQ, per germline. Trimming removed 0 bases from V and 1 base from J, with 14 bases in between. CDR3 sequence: CASSLEPPGNSYNEQFF. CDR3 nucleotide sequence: TGCGCCAGCAGCTTGGAACCGCCAGGGAATTCCTACAATGAGCAGTTCTTC.

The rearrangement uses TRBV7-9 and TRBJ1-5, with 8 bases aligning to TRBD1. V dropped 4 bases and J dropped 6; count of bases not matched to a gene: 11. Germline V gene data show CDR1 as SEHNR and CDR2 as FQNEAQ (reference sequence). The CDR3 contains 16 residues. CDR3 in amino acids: CASSSIKTGVGQPQHF. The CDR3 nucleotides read TGTGCCAGCAGCTCTATCAAGACAGGGGTGGGTCAGCCCCAGCATTTT.

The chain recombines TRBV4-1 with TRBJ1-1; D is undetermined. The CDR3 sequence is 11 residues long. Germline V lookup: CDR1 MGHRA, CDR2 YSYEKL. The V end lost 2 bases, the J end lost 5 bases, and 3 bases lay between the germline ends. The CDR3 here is CASSQFTEAFF. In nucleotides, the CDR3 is TGCGCCAGCAGCCAATTTACTGAAGCTTTCTTT.

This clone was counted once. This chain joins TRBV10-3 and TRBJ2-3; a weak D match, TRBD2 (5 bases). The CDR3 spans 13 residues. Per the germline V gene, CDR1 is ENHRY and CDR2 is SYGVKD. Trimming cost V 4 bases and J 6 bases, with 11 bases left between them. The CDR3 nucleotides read TGTGCCATCAGTGTGGGAGTGGGCGATACGCAGTATTTT. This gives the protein CAISVGVGDTQYF.

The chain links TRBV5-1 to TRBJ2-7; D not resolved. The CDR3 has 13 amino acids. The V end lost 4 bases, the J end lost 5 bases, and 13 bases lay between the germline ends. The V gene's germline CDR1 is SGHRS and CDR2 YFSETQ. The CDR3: CASSPDPSHEQYF. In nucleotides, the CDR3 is TGCGCCAGCAGCCCTGACCCATCGCACGAGCAGTACTTC.

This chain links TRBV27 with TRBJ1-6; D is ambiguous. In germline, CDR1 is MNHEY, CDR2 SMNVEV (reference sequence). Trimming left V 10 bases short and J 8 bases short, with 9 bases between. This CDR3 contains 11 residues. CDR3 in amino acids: CATGTDSPLHF. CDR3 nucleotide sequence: TGTGCCACCGGAACGGATTCACCCCTCCACTTT.

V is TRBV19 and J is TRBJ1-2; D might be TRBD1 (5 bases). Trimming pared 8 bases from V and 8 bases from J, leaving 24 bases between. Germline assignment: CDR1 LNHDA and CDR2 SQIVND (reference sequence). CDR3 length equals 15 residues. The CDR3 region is CASWGAGTTDWGYTF. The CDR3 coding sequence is TGTGCCAGTTGGGGTGCCGGGACGACGGACTGGGGCTACACCTTC.

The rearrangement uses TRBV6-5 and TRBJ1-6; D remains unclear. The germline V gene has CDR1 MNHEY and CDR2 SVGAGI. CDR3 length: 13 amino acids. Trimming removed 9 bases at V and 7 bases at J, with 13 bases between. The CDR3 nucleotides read TGTGCCAGTGCCCGAGGGCCGAATTCACCCCTCCACTTT. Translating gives CASARGPNSPLHF.

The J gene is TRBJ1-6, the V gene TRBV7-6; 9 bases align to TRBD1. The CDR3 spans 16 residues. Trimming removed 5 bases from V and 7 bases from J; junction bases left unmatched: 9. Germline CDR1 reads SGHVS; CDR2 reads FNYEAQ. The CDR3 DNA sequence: TGTGCCAGCAGCCGGGTCCCGGGACAGGGCAATTCACCCCTCCACTTT. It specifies CASSRVPGQGNSPLHF.

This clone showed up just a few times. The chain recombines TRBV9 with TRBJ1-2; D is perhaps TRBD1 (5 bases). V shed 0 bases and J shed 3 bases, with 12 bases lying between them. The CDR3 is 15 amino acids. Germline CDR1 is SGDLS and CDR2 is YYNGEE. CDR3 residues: CASSVGAGRDYGYTF. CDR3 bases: TGTGCCAGCAGCGTAGGGGCAGGGAGGGACTATGGCTACACCTTC.

CDR3 in DNA: TGTGCCAGCAGCTTGATGTTCCCAAACACTGAAGCTTTCTTT. The encoded protein is CASSLMFPNTEAFF. The chain links TRBV5-8 to TRBJ1-1; no firm D call. Germline V gives CDR1 SGHTS, CDR2 YDEGEE. The CDR3 has 14 residues. With 1 base removed from V and 2 bases from J, the gap between germline ends came to 9 bases.

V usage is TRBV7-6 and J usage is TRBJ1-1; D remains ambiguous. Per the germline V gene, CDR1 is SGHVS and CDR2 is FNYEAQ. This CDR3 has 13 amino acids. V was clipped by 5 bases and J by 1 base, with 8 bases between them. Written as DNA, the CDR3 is TGTGCCAGCAGCCCCTCGACGAACACTGAAGCTTTCTTT. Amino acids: CASSPSTNTEAFF.

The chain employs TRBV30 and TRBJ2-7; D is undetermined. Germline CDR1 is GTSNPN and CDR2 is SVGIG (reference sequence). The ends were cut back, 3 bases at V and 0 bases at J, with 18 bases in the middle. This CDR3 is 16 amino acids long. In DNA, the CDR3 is TGTGCCTGGAGCCATGGGCGGCTAGAGAGCTCCTACGAGCAGTACTTC. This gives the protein CAWSHGRLESSYEQYF.

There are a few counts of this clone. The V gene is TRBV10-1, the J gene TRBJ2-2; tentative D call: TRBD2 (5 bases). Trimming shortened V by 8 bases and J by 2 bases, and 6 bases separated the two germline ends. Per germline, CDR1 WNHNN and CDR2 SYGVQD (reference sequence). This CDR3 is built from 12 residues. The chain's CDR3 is CASGSNTGELFF. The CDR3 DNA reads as TGCGCCAGCGGGAGCAACACCGGGGAGCTGTTTTTT.

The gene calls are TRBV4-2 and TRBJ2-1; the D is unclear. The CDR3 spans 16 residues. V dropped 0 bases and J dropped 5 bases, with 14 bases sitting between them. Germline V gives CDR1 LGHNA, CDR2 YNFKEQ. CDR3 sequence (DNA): TGTGCCAGCAGCCAAGACTATGGGCCGTCAGACAATGAGCAGTTCTTC. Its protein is CASSQDYGPSDNEQFF.

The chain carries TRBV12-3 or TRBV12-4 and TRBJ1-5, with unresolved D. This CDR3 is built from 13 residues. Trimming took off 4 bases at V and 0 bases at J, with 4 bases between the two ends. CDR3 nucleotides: TGTGCCAGCAGTTACGGTAGCAATCAGCCCCAGCATTTT. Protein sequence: CASSYGSNQPQHF.

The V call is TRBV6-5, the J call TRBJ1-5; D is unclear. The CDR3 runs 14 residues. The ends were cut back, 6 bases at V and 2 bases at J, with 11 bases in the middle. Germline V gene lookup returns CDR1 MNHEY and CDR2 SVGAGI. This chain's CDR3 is CASRGREGNQPQHF. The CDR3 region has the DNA TGTGCCAGCAGAGGACGGGAGGGCAATCAGCCCCAGCATTTT.

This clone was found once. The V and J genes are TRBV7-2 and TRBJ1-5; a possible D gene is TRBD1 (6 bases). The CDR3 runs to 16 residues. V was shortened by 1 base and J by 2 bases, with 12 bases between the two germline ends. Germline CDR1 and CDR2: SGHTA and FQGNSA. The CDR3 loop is CASSLGGAGGNQPQHF. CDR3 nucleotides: TGTGCCAGCAGCTTAGGGGGGGCCGGGGGCAATCAGCCCCAGCATTTT.

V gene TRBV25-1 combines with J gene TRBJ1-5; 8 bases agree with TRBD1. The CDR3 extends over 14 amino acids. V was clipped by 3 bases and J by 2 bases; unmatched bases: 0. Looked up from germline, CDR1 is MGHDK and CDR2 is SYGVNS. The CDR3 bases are TGTGCCAGCAGTGAGACAGGGGGCAATCAGCCCCAGCATTTT. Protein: CASSETGGNQPQHF.

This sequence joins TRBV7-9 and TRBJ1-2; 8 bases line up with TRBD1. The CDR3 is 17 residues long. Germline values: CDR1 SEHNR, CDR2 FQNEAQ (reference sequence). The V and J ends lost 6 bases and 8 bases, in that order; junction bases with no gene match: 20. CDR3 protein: CASRPKGSGQGSEGYTF. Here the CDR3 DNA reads TGTGCCAGCAGACCAAAAGGGTCAGGACAGGGTTCGGAGGGCTACACCTTC.

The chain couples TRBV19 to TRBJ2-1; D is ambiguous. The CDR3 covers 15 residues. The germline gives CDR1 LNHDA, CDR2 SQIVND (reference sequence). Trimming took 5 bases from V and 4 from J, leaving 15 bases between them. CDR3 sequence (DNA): TGTGCCAGTAGTCCAAGGGCCTCCCGTTACAATGAGCAGTTCTTC. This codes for CASSPRASRYNEQFF.

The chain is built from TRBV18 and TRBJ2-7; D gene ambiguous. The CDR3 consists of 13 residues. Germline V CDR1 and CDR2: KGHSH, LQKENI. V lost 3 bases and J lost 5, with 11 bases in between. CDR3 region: CASSPSVGDEQYF. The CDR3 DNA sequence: TGTGCCAGCTCACCCTCTGTTGGGGACGAGCAGTACTTC.

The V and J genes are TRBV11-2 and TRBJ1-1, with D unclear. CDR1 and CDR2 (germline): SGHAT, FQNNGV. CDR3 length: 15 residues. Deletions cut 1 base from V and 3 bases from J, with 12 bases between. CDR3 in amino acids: CASSLGGLKHTEAFF. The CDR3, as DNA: TGTGCCAGCAGCTTAGGAGGGCTTAAGCACACTGAAGCTTTCTTT.

The CDR3: CASSPSGFSRDEYF. The CDR3 region has the DNA TGTGCCAGCAGCCCTTCGGGATTTAGTCGTGACGAGTACTTC. This chain joins TRBV14 and TRBJ2-7, with a tentative D call TRBD2 (5 bases). CDR1 SGHDN and CDR2 FVKESK come from the germline V gene. The CDR3 has 14 amino acids. Between the trimmed V and J ends, which lost 4 bases and 11 bases, there was a span of 21 bases.